What follows are 23 T cell receptor beta chains derived from one specimen sequenced in a study of graft-versus-host responses after intestinal transplantation. Only in-frame clones appear in the TCRdb table, and some are missing; sequencing was by immunoSEQ multiplex PCR. The table lists fewer than 10,000 clones, around 97% of them singletons. Sequencing was performed on PBMCs, taken 23 days after intestinal transplant. These receptor sequences come from a human patient who received an intestinal transplant, so some T cells may come from the graft donor.

The chain uses TRBV7-9 and TRBJ1-2, with 8 bases aligning to TRBD1. J lost 5 bases, V lost 4 bases, and 15 bases had no gene match. This CDR3 spans 17 amino acids. Germline CDR1 is SEHNR and CDR2 is FQNEAQ (reference sequence). Written as DNA, the CDR3 is TGTGCCAGCAGCTCAACAACGACAGGGGCCCCGGGGTATGGCTACACCTTC. It translates to CASSSTTTGAPGYGYTF.

The chain employs TRBV21-1 and TRBJ1-2. TRBV21-1 is designated a pseudogene. The CDR3 spans 18 residues. CDR3 nucleotides: TGTGCCAGCAGCAAATGGGACGAGAGGGCGGGTCTAAGCTATGGCTACACCTTC. Protein: CASSKWDERAGLSYGYTF.

This sequence joins TRBV5-3 and TRBJ1-1, with a weak D call TRBD1 (6 bases). TRBV5-3 is an ORF; its function is uncertain. CDR3 size: 14 residues. The V gene lost 9 bases and the J gene lost 0 bases, with 15 bases spanning the gap. CDR3 DNA: TGTGCCACCGGTGTGGGGGGCCTGAACACTGAAGCTTTCTTT. Protein product: CATGVGGLNTEAFF.

J is TRBJ2-7 and V is TRBV19, with unresolved D. CDR1 and CDR2 (germline): LNHDA, SQIVND (reference sequence). This CDR3 contains 13 residues. V shed 1 base and J shed 2 bases, with 6 bases lying between them. CDR3 coding DNA: TGTGCCAGTAGTATAGGACGCGCCTACGAGCAGTACTTC. Encoded protein: CASSIGRAYEQYF.

The chain couples TRBV20-1 to TRBJ2-1; D ambiguous. Germline V gene data show CDR1 as DFQATT and CDR2 as SNEGSKA (reference sequence). V was cut by 1 base and J by 6 bases, with 1 base left in between. The CDR3 totals 10 residues. CDR3 sequence reads: CSARVNEQFF. DNA for the CDR3: TGCAGTGCTAGAGTCAATGAGCAGTTCTTC.

A single count supports this clone. The chain joins TRBV20-1 to TRBJ2-1; no clear D. V shed 6 bases and J shed 8 bases, with 11 bases lying between them. The V gene's germline CDR1 is DFQATT and CDR2 SNEGSKA (reference sequence). The CDR3 consists of 11 residues. The CDR3 sequence is CSAPTNYEQFF. DNA of the CDR3: TGCAGTGCCCCTACCAACTATGAGCAGTTCTTC.

The DNA for the CDR3 is TGTGCCAGCAGTTCCCAGTCTACGGAGCAGTTCTTC. Its translation is CASSSQSTEQFF. The V gene is TRBV27, the J gene TRBJ2-1, with D unclear. There are 12 residues in the CDR3. Trimming took 4 bases from V and 10 from J, leaving 11 bases between them. Germline lookup yields CDR1 MNHEY and CDR2 SMNVEV (reference sequence).

The chain recombines TRBV11-1 with TRBJ2-1; D ambiguous. V dropped 8 bases and J dropped 4 bases, with 15 bases sitting between them. Germline V lookup: CDR1 SGHAT, CDR2 FQDESV (reference sequence). CDR3 size: 14 residues. This CDR3 reads CASSNGVFYNEQFF. The CDR3 DNA sequence: TGTGCCAGCTCGAACGGAGTCTTTTACAATGAGCAGTTCTTC.

This rearrangement joins TRBV5-1 to TRBJ2-1; 7 nucleotides match TRBD2. Germline V gene sequence: CDR1 SGHRS, CDR2 YFSETQ. J lost 6 bases, V lost 1 base, and 7 bases had no gene match. This CDR3 spans 15 amino acids. CDR3 nucleotides: TGCGCCAGCAGCTTGATGAGCGGGATGGGCAATGAGCAGTTCTTC. It codes for CASSLMSGMGNEQFF.

This clone has a single count. This chain links TRBV5-8 with TRBJ2-1; either TRBD1 or TRBD2 may fit D (5 bases each). The CDR3 has 16 amino acids. Germline V gene sequence: CDR1 SGHTS, CDR2 YDEGEE. V gave up 4 bases and J gave up 1 base, with 15 bases separating them. The CDR3 region is CASSGLGGTSYNEQFF. The CDR3 DNA reads as TGTGCCAGCAGCGGCCTTGGGGGTACGTCCTACAATGAGCAGTTCTTC.

Remarks on this clone: The CDR3 carries no conserved terminal phenylalanine or tryptophan, so it likely arises from a read error. The limits of the CDR3 on the DNA are not certain, so only TCRdb's listed CDR3 is given. The gene calls are TRBV21-1 and TRBJ2-7. TRBV21-1 constitutes a pseudogene. The CDR3 is 8 amino acids long, termini counted. CDR3 region: CASSKPQD.

The chain recombines TRBV9 with TRBJ2-3; 10 bases align to TRBD2. The CDR3 has 15 amino acids. The germline CDR1 and CDR2 sequences are SGDLS and YYNGEE. With 3 bases clipped from V and 3 bases from J, the junction kept 4 bases outside the gene matches. The DNA for the CDR3 is TGTGCCAGCAGCGATTCTAGCGGGAGAACAGATACGCAGTATTTT. Translated, it gives CASSDSSGRTDTQYF.

The V and J genes are TRBV29-1 and TRBJ2-7; D unresolved. Germline V gives CDR1 SQVTM, CDR2 ANQGSEA. Trimming cost V 6 bases and J 1 base, with 7 bases left between them. This CDR3 is built from 11 residues. The CDR3 DNA sequence: TGCAGCGTCGCGACTTCCTACGAGCAGTACTTC. Translated: CSVATSYEQYF.

CDR3 DNA sequence: TGTGCCAGCAGCCAAGAGTATCGGGAGCTGTTTTTT. Translation gives CASSQEYRELFF. The chain carries TRBV14 and TRBJ2-2; no firm D call. Between the trimmed V and J ends, which lost 0 bases and 9 bases, there was a span of 5 bases. The CDR3 has 12 residues. The germline V gene encodes CDR1 SGHDN and CDR2 FVKESK.

V and J are TRBV7-9 and TRBJ2-7; D not resolved. Trimming shortened V by 5 bases and J by 0 bases, and 8 bases separated the two germline ends. From germline, CDR1 is SEHNR and CDR2 FQNEAQ (reference sequence). The CDR3 runs to 13 residues. CDR3 sequence: CASSHQVSYEQYF. CDR3 coding DNA: TGTGCCAGCAGCCACCAGGTCTCCTACGAGCAGTACTTC. Drawing the rest from reference TRBV7-9 and TRBJ2-7, the complete variable domain is DTGVSQNPRHKITKRGQNVTFRCDPISEHNRLYWYRQTLGQGPEFLTYFQNEAQLEKSRLLSDRFSAERPKGSFSTLEIQRTEQGDSAMYLCASSHQVSYEQYFGPGTRLTVT.

The V gene is TRBV4-1, the J gene TRBJ2-7, with 12 bases identical to TRBD2. Germline CDR1 reads MGHRA; CDR2 reads YSYEKL. CDR3 length equals 22 residues. V lost 3 bases to trimming and J lost 4 bases; unmatched junction nucleotides: 25. CDR3 DNA: TGCGCCAGCAGCCATGATTGGGACCGAGGGCTAGCGGGAGGGCCTAGGGCATACGAGCAGTACTTC. Protein product: CASSHDWDRGLAGGPRAYEQYF.

J is TRBJ1-2 and V is TRBV30, with D possibly being TRBD1 (5 bases). V lost 4 bases to trimming and J lost 0 bases, with 15 bases between them. CDR1 is GTSNPN, CDR2 SVGIG, per germline (reference sequence). The length of the CDR3 is 15 residues. CDR3 nucleotide sequence: TGTGCCTGGACCCTGGTGGGGGGAACTAACTATGGCTACACCTTC. Translating gives CAWTLVGGTNYGYTF.

This chain uses TRBV13 with TRBJ1-1; unclear D gene. This CDR3 region has 14 residues. Trimming took 1 base from V and 1 from J, leaving 7 bases between them. Germline CDR1 is PRHDT and CDR2 is FYEKMQ (reference sequence). CDR3 region: CASSLEAGNTEAFF. As DNA, the CDR3 is TGTGCCAGCAGCTTAGAAGCTGGGAACACTGAAGCTTTCTTT. Supplemented by reference TRBV13 and TRBJ1-1, the full variable domain reads AAGVIQSPRHLIKEKRETATLKCYPIPRHDTVYWYQQGPGQDPQFLISFYEKMQSDKGSIPDRFSAQQFSDYHSELNMSSLELGDSALYFCASSLEAGNTEAFFGQGTRLTVV.

The chain joins TRBV4-1 to TRBJ2-7; no firm D call. Germline-derived CDR1 and CDR2 are MGHRA and YSYEKL. The CDR3 is made up of 15 amino acids. Trimming removed 4 bases at V and 0 bases at J, with 13 bases between. The CDR3 spells CASSPVTVSSYEQYF. Written as DNA, the CDR3 is TGCGCCAGCAGCCCAGTCACAGTTAGCTCCTACGAGCAGTACTTC.

The rearrangement joins TRBV28 to TRBJ2-7, with TRBD1 matching 7 bases. The CDR3 is made up of 15 amino acids. Trimming at V came to 6 bases and at J to 5 bases, leaving 13 bases not matched to a gene. Germline CDR1 and CDR2: MDHEN and SYDVKM. Here the CDR3 reads CASSSPYRQGDEQYF. In DNA form, the CDR3 reads TGTGCCAGCAGCTCCCCCTATCGACAGGGCGACGAGCAGTACTTC.

The chain links TRBV21-1 to TRBJ2-7; the table assigns TRBD2, which was not confirmed against the DNA. TRBV21-1 is given as a pseudogene. CDR3 length: 12 residues. The CDR3 region is CASNPLSYEQYF. CDR3 nucleotide sequence: TGTGCCAGCAATCCCCTCTCCTACGAGCAGTACTTC.

The chain combines TRBV28 with TRBJ1-1; a weak D match, TRBD1 (6 bases). The CDR3 has 17 amino acids. V gave up 6 bases and J gave up 0 bases, with 20 bases separating them. CDR1 MDHEN and CDR2 SYDVKM come from the germline V gene. The CDR3 here is CASRGRIRTVMNTEAFF. The DNA of the CDR3 is TGTGCCAGCAGGGGGCGAATTAGGACAGTCATGAACACTGAAGCTTTCTTT.

This chain joins TRBV6-5 and TRBJ1-2, with D possibly being TRBD1 (5 bases). The CDR3 has 15 amino acids. V lost 0 bases and J 4 bases, leaving 12 bases between the germline ends. Germline V CDR1 and CDR2: MNHEY, SVGAGI. This chain's CDR3 is CASSYSAGKVYGYTF. The CDR3 bases are TGTGCCAGCAGTTACTCCGCAGGGAAGGTCTATGGCTACACCTTC.